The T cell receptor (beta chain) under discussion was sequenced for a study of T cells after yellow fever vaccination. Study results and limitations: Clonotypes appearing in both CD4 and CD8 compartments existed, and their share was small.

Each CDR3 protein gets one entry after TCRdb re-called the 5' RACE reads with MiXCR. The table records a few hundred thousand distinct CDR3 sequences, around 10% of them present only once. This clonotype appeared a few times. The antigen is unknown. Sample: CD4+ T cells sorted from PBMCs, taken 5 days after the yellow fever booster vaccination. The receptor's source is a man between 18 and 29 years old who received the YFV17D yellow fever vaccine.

CDR3 region: CASISSYNEQFF. DNA for the CDR3: TGTGCCTCAATAAGCTCCTACAATGAGCAGTTCTTC. The V and J genes are TRBV10-3 and TRBJ2-1; D remains unclear. The ends were cut back, 11 bases at V and 0 bases at J, with 8 bases in the middle. Germline V lookup: CDR1 ENHRY, CDR2 SYGVKD. The CDR3 is made up of 12 amino acids.